The following is a T cell receptor (beta chain) sequence with its context. How the authors handled the data: Reference gene primer amplification gave estimated nucleated cell counts. Profiling relied on immunoSEQ multiplex PCR, and the TCRdb table lists in-frame clones only, not all of them. V, J and clone size reflect that table, while D and trimming were determined from the DNA. The data show around 37,000 clones, around 70% seen once. The germline V and J ends were trimmed by 2 bases and 6 bases, with 12 bases remaining between them. The germline CDR1 and CDR2 sequences are SGHTA and FQGTGA. The CDR3 sequence is 14 residues long. The sample belongs to a study of blood T cell repertoires in COVID-19. Study summary: Both acute and convalescent COVID-19 samples were obtained from the United States, Italy and Spain. T cells, B-cell-depleted T cells, or PBMCs provided the cDNA or gDNA that served as material.

Enrollment of patients from Seattle took place during active infection, with longitudinal follow-up. Sequencing input: peripheral blood. The source is an older man with COVID-19, enrolled during active disease. The chain recombines TRBV7-3 with TRBJ2-3, with D hard to call. DNA of the CDR3: TGTGCCAGCAGCTTAGCCCAGGCCAAGGATACGCAGTATTTT. Its translation is CASSLAQAKDTQYF.